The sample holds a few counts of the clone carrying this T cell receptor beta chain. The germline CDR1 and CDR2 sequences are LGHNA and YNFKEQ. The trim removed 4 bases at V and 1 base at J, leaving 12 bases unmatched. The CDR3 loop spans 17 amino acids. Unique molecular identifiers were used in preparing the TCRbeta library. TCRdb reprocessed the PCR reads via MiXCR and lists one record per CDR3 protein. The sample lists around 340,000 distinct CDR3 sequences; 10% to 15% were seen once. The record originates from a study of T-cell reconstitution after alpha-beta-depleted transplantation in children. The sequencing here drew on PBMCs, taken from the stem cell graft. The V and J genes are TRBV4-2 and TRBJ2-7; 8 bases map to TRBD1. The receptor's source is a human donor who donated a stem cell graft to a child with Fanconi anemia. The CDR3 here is CASSPTSGTGMSYEQYF. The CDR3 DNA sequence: TGTGCCAGCAGCCCGACATCCGGGACAGGTATGTCCTACGAGCAGTACTTC.